The 19 T cell receptor beta chains listed next were all sequenced from one sample in a study of beta chain features in type 1 diabetes. All of the isolated RNA was reverse transcribed, so expressed TCRB transcripts were sequenced. The data were produced by immunoSEQ multiplex PCR, yet TCRdb's version contains in-frame clones alone and is incomplete. Found here are a few hundred thousand clones, roughly a fifth of them singletons; the top ten hold roughly 0.045%. Sample: naive CD4+ T cells from blood. Every receptor here comes from a woman between 18 and 29 years old in good health.

This clone was detected a few times. This chain's CDR3 is CASGRQGQLAEQFF. The DNA for the CDR3 is TGTGCCAGCGGTAGACAGGGTCAACTGGCTGAGCAGTTCTTC. This chain uses TRBV25-1 with TRBJ2-1, with TRBD1 matching over 7 bases. The CDR3 is made up of 14 amino acids. The germline gives CDR1 MGHDK, CDR2 SYGVNS. V lost 8 bases to trimming and J lost 9 bases; unmatched junction nucleotides: 13.

J is TRBJ1-2 and V is TRBV9; D is perhaps TRBD1 (6 bases). The CDR3 extends over 14 amino acids. Trimming stripped 3 bases from V and 4 bases from J, with 13 bases between. Germline CDR1 reads SGDLS; CDR2 reads YYNGEE. CDR3 in DNA: TGTGCCAGCAGCGCGGGAACAGGGCTCTATGGCTACACCTTC. Translation gives CASSAGTGLYGYTF.

This clone was observed a few times. The chain is built from TRBV10-3 and TRBJ1-5; TRBD1 is a possible D gene (6 bases). CDR3 length equals 12 residues. The V and J ends lost 10 bases and 7 bases respectively, with 14 bases between them. Germline CDR1 and CDR2: ENHRY and SYGVKD. CDR3 in DNA: TGTGCCACTTCAGGGGAAAACCAGCCCCAGCATTTT. Amino acid sequence: CATSGENQPQHF.

Written as DNA, the CDR3 is TGTGCCAGCAGTGAGGGGGGGCGAGAGACCCAGTACTTC. Its translation is CASSEGGRETQYF. This rearrangement joins TRBV25-1 to TRBJ2-5, with D possibly matching TRBD2 (7 bases). Trimming pared 3 bases from V and 4 bases from J, leaving 9 bases between. Germline loops: CDR1 MGHDK, CDR2 SYGVNS. CDR3 size: 13 residues.

This clone was picked up a small number of times. The same CDR3 is also encoded by other DNA sequences in this sample. V gene TRBV29-1 combines with J gene TRBJ1-1; D gene ambiguous. V lost 4 bases, J lost 2 bases, and 8 bases lay in between. This CDR3 region has 12 residues. Germline V gives CDR1 SQVTM, CDR2 ANQGSEA. The CDR3 nucleotides are TGCAGCGTTGGAGGGCTCAACACTGAAGCTTTCTTT. Encoded protein: CSVGGLNTEAFF. The full variable domain, in which reference TRBV29-1 and TRBJ1-1 provide the parts outside the CDR3, is SAVISQKPSRDICQRGTSLTIQCQVDSQVTMMFWYRQQPGQSLTLIATANQGSEATYESGFVIDKFPISRPNLTFSTLTVSNMSPEDSSIYLCSVGGLNTEAFFGQGTRLTVV.

This chain joins TRBV30 and TRBJ2-7; D perhaps matches TRBD2 (6 bases). Trimming took 4 bases from V and 4 from J, leaving 20 bases between them. The germline gives CDR1 GTSNPN, CDR2 SVGIG (reference sequence). The CDR3 is made up of 15 amino acids. Here the CDR3 DNA reads TGTGCCTGGATCATCAGGGAGTCAGGGAGGTACGAGCAGTACTTC. This sequence encodes CAWIIRESGRYEQYF.

The chain is built from TRBV6-5 and TRBJ2-3, with 10 positions matching TRBD2. The germline gives CDR1 MNHEY, CDR2 SVGAGI. The CDR3 contains 13 residues. J was trimmed by 6 bases and V by 5 bases; bases with no gene match: 2. The CDR3 coding sequence is TGTGCCAGCAGTAAGCGGGAGGGGGATACGCAGTATTTT. Its protein product is CASSKREGDTQYF.

This clone turned up a few times. This chain joins TRBV19 and TRBJ2-1; no firm D call. This CDR3 is 15 amino acids long. Germline CDR1 LNHDA, CDR2 SQIVND (reference sequence). Trimming cost V 5 bases and J 1 base, with 12 bases left between them. CDR3 in DNA: TGTGCCAGTAGTCTAGGCGGAGCTTCCTACAATGAGCAGTTCTTC. Its translation: CASSLGGASYNEQFF.

In this sample, this clone turned up a few times. The chain has TRBV6-5 and TRBJ1-2; D gene ambiguous. The V gene lost 4 bases and the J gene lost 1 base, with 10 bases spanning the gap. Germline V gene data show CDR1 as MNHEY and CDR2 as SVGAGI. The CDR3 covers 14 residues. This CDR3 reads CASSWAENNYGYTF. The DNA of the CDR3 is TGTGCCAGCAGTTGGGCAGAAAATAACTATGGCTACACCTTC.

This clone occurred a few times. The rearrangement uses TRBV25-1 and TRBJ1-5, with a tentative D call TRBD1 (5 bases). Germline lookup yields CDR1 MGHDK and CDR2 SYGVNS. The CDR3 length is 15 residues. Deletions cut 5 bases from V and 1 base from J, with 12 bases between. The CDR3 spells CASSPQGGSNQPQHF. The CDR3 region has the DNA TGTGCCAGCAGTCCTCAGGGTGGGAGCAATCAGCCCCAGCATTTT.

The chain couples TRBV5-1 to TRBJ2-5; D is perhaps TRBD2 (6 bases). The CDR3 length is 14 residues. CDR1 and CDR2 from the germline V gene are SGHRS and YFSETQ. V lost 5 bases and J 1 base, leaving 12 bases between the germline ends. DNA of the CDR3: TGCGCCAGCAGTCTCCAGGAGGGCCAAGAGACCCAGTACTTC. This translates into CASSLQEGQETQYF.

There are a few counts of this clone. The chain couples TRBV7-8 to TRBJ2-1; D is perhaps TRBD2 (6 bases). Germline assignment: CDR1 SGHVS and CDR2 FQNEAQ. This CDR3 has 12 residues. Trimming pared 5 bases from V and 5 bases from J, leaving 7 bases between. The CDR3 reads CASSRGNNEQFF. For the CDR3, the DNA is TGTGCCAGCAGCCGGGGGAACAATGAGCAGTTCTTC.

The chain uses TRBV7-9 and TRBJ1-2; D not resolved. Germline values: CDR1 SEHNR, CDR2 FQNEAQ (reference sequence). The CDR3 spans 12 residues. Trimming took off 1 base at V and 6 bases at J, with 6 bases between the two ends. The CDR3 DNA reads TGTGCCAGCAGCTTAGTCGGGGATGGCTACACCTTC. Protein product: CASSLVGDGYTF. Full variable domain (outside the CDR3, taken from reference TRBV7-9 and TRBJ1-2): DTGVSQNPRHKITKRGQNVTFRCDPISEHNRLYWYRQTLGQGPEFLTYFQNEAQLEKSRLLSDRFSAERPKGSFSTLEIQRTEQGDSAMYLCASSLVGDGYTFGSGTRLTVV.

This chain links TRBV5-1 with TRBJ2-2, with TRBD1 as a possible D gene (5 bases). CDR1 and CDR2 (germline): SGHRS, YFSETQ. Trimming left V 5 bases short and J 0 bases short, with 11 bases between. The length of the CDR3 is 15 residues. The CDR3 DNA sequence: TGCGCCAGCAGTGACAGCGTCCCGAACACCGGGGAGCTGTTTTTT. Translated, it gives CASSDSVPNTGELFF.

The J gene is TRBJ2-1, the V gene TRBV7-9; no clear D. V was trimmed by 1 base and J by 8 bases, leaving 3 bases between them. This CDR3 contains 11 residues. The germline V gene has CDR1 SEHNR and CDR2 FQNEAQ (reference sequence). CDR3 residues: CASSLVYEQFF. Written as DNA, the CDR3 is TGTGCCAGCAGCTTAGTATATGAGCAGTTCTTC.

The CDR3 protein is CASSQDFQSRTQYF. The CDR3, as DNA: TGCGCCAGCAGCCAAGACTTCCAATCGAGGACCCAGTACTTC. The chain recombines TRBV4-3 with TRBJ2-5; D is uncertain. This CDR3 spans 14 amino acids. The V and J ends lost 0 bases and 7 bases respectively, with 12 bases between them. CDR1 and CDR2 (germline): LGHNA, YSLEER.

The gene calls are TRBV7-9 and TRBJ1-1; a weak D match, TRBD1 (5 bases). CDR1 is SEHNR and CDR2 is FQNEAQ in the germline V gene (reference sequence). V was clipped by 5 bases and J by 1 base, with 11 bases between them. The CDR3 has 14 amino acids. The CDR3 DNA reads TGTGCCAGCAGCGCGGGACTTACGAACACTGAAGCTTTCTTT. The encoded protein is CASSAGLTNTEAFF.

The gene calls are TRBV21-1 and TRBJ1-2. TRBV21-1 is marked as a pseudogene. The CDR3 loop spans 15 amino acids. Here the CDR3 reads CASSKGFTRVYGYTF. As DNA, the CDR3 is TGTGCCAGCAGCAAAGGATTCACACGGGTTTATGGCTACACCTTC.

This clone was observed a few times. This chain uses TRBV18 with TRBJ2-2; no firm D call. Germline loops: CDR1 KGHSH, CDR2 LQKENI. V shed 1 base and J shed 6 bases, with 3 bases lying between them. The length of the CDR3 is 12 residues. The CDR3 region is CASSPQPGELFF. The CDR3 region has the DNA TGTGCCAGCTCACCACAGCCCGGGGAGCTGTTTTTT.